The 8 T cell receptor beta chains presented below share a single source sample, sequenced in a study of blood T cell repertoires in COVID-19. Sequenced by immunoSEQ multiplex PCR; TCRdb stores in-frame clones only, minus some. The data contain about 250,000 clones, 70% to 90% of them singletons. Sample: peripheral blood. The receptors were gathered from a man aged 18 to 35 with active or convalescent COVID-19.

V and J are TRBV10-3 and TRBJ1-1, with D hard to call. The ends were cut back, 0 bases at V and 8 bases at J, with 7 bases in the middle. The CDR3 totals 12 residues. Germline V gene lookup returns CDR1 ENHRY and CDR2 SYGVKD. The CDR3 bases are TGTGCCATCAGTGAGTCGTCCGAGGAAGCTTTCTTT. Amino acids: CAISESSEEAFF.

Only one count was recorded for this clone. The V gene is TRBV19, the J gene TRBJ1-1; 7 nucleotides line up with TRBD1. V lost 5 bases, J lost 1 base, and 7 bases stayed unmatched. The V gene's germline CDR1 is LNHDA and CDR2 SQIVND (reference sequence). CDR3 size: 15 residues. The CDR3 DNA follows: TGTGCCAGTAGTCCGGGGGACAGACAGAACACTGAAGCTTTCTTT. It translates to CASSPGDRQNTEAFF.

This rearrangement joins TRBV7-9 to TRBJ1-1, with 7 bases lining up with TRBD1. The CDR3 extends over 15 amino acids. With V trimmed by 1 base and J by 7 bases, 9 bases remained unmatched. CDR1 is SEHNR, CDR2 FQNEAQ, per germline (reference sequence). The CDR3 DNA reads as TGTGCCAGCAGCTTAGGAGTCGGGACAGAGAATGAAGCTTTCTTT. Amino acid sequence: CASSLGVGTENEAFF.

This clone was detected only once. The identical CDR3 is also encoded by other nucleotide sequences in the sample. The CDR3 bases are TGTGCCAGCTCCCCCGGACAGGGCCGCTCTGGGGCCAACGTCCTGACTTTC. This sequence encodes CASSPGQGRSGANVLTF. V usage is TRBV18 and J usage is TRBJ2-6; 8 bases map to TRBD1. V shed 6 bases, J shed 0 bases, and the junction held 7 bases outside the gene matches. The length of the CDR3 is 17 residues. Per germline, CDR1 KGHSH and CDR2 LQKENI.

The chain employs TRBV19 and TRBJ1-5, with 10 bases that match TRBD1. The CDR3 runs to 14 residues. The V segment lost 5 bases and the J segment 5 bases; nucleotides outside the gene matches: 3. Germline values: CDR1 LNHDA, CDR2 SQIVND (reference sequence). The CDR3 region has the DNA TGTGCCAGTAGTCGAGGGACAGGGGATCAGCCCCAGCATTTT. It is translated as CASSRGTGDQPQHF.

The chain employs TRBV9 and TRBJ2-2; TRBD1 agrees at 7 bases. CDR3 size: 18 residues. Germline V gives CDR1 SGDLS, CDR2 YYNGEE. V was pared by 3 bases and J by 6 bases, with 17 bases of the junction left unmatched. The CDR3 bases are TGTGCCAGCAGCGGAGCGAGAGGGCGGCAGGGGGTGGCCGGGGAGCTGTTTTTT. Amino acid sequence: CASSGARGRQGVAGELFF.

The count of this clone is one. V and J are TRBV5-4 and TRBJ1-1; 9 bases fit TRBD1. CDR1 and CDR2 (germline): SGHNT, YYREEE (reference sequence). The ends lost 0 bases at V and 1 base at J; junction bases unmatched: 1. The CDR3 spans 15 residues. The CDR3 loop reads CASSLEGQGNTEAFF. In DNA, the CDR3 is TGTGCCAGCAGCTTGGAGGGACAGGGGAACACTGAAGCTTTCTTT.

V gene TRBV4-3 combines with J gene TRBJ2-1, with 9 positions matching TRBD2. Germline V CDR1 and CDR2: LGHNA, YSLEER. The length of the CDR3 is 15 residues. Trimming cost V 3 bases and J 7 bases; bases outside gene matches: 7. The DNA for the CDR3 is TGCGCCAGCAGCCACCCGGGACTAGCCGCAAATGAGCAGTTCTTC. It is translated as CASSHPGLAANEQFF.